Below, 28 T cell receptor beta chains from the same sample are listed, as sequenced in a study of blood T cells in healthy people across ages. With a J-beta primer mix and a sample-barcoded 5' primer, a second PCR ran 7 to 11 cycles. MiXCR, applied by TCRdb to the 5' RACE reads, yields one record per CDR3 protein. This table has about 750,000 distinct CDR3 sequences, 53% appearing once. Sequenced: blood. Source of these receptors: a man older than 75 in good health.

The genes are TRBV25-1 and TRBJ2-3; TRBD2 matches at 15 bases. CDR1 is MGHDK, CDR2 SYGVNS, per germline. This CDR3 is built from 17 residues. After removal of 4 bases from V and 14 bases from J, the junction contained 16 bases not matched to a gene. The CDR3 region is CASSAVPSGTSGRFAYF. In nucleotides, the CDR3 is TGTGCCAGCAGTGCGGTGCCCTCCGGGACTAGCGGGAGGTTTGCGTATTTT. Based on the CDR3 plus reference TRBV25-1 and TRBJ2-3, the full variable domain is EADIYQTPRYLVIGTGKKITLECSQTMGHDKMYWYQQDPGMELHLIHYSYGVNSTEKGDLSSESTVSRIRTEHFPLTLESARPSHTSQYLCASSAVPSGTSGRFAYFGPGTRLTVL.

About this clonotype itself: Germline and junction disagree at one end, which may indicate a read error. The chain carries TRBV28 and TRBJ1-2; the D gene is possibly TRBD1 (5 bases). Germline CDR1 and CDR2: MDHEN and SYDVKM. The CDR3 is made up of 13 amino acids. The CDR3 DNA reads TGTGCCAGCAGCCGCCAGGACAACTATGGCTGCACCTTC. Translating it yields CASSRQDNYGCTF.

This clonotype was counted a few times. CDR3 nucleotide sequence: TGCGCCAGCAGCTGGACAGGGGGCTCCGGGGAGCTGTTTTTT. It codes for CASSWTGGSGELFF. This rearrangement joins TRBV5-1 to TRBJ2-2; TRBD1 matches 11 bases. The J segment lost 6 bases and the V segment lost 3 bases, leaving 1 base of the junction unmatched. CDR1 is SGHRS, CDR2 YFSETQ, per germline. CDR3 length equals 14 residues.

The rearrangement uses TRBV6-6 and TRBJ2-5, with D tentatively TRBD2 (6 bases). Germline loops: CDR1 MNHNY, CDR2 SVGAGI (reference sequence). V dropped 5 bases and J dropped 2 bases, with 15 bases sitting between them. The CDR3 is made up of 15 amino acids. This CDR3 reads CASSPLQRVQETQYF. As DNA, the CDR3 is TGTGCCAGCAGTCCTCTCCAGCGGGTACAAGAGACCCAGTACTTC.

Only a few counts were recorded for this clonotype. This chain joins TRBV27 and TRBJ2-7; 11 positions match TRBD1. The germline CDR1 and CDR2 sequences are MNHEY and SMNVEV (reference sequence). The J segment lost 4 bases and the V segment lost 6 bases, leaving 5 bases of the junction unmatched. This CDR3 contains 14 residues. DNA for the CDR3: TGTGCCAGCAGGGGGACAGGGGGGAAATACGAGCAGTACTTC. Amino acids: CASRGTGGKYEQYF.

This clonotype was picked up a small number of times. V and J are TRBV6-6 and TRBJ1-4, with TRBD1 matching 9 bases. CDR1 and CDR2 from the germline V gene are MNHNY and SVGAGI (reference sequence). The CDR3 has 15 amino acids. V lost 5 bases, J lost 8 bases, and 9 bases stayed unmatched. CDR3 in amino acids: CASSLHRGPLEKLFF. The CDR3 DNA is TGTGCCAGCAGTCTCCACAGGGGGCCCCTAGAAAAACTGTTTTTT.

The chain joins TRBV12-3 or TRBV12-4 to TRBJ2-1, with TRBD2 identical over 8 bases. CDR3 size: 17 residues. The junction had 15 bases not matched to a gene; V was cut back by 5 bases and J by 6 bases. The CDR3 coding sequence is TGTGCCAGCAGTCAAAGCGGGAGACTCCTCTCCGGCAATGAGCAGTTCTTC. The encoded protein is CASSQSGRLLSGNEQFF.

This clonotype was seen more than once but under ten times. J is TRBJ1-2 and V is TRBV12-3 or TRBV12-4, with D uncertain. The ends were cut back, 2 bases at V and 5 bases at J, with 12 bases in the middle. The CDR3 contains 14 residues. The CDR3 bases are TGTGCCAGCAGTTTAAGGCGGGCAGGATATGGCTACACCTTC. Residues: CASSLRRAGYGYTF.

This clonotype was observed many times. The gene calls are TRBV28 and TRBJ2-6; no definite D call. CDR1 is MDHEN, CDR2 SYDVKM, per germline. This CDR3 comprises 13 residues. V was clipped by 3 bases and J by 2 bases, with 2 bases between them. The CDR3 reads CASSLTGANVLTF. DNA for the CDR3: TGTGCCAGCAGTTTGACTGGGGCCAACGTCCTGACTTTC.

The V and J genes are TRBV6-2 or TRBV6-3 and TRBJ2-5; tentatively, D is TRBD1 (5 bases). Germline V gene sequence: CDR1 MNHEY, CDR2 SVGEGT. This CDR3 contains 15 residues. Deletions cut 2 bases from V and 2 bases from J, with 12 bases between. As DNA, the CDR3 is TGTGCCAGCAGTTACGCGACAGCGAAACAAGAGACCCAGTACTTC. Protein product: CASSYATAKQETQYF.

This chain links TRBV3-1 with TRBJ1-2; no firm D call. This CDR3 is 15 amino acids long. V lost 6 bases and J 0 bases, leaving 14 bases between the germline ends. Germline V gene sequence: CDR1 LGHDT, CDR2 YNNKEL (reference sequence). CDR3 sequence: CASRQQGSTNYGYTF. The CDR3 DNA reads TGTGCCAGCAGACAGCAAGGGTCGACTAACTATGGCTACACCTTC.

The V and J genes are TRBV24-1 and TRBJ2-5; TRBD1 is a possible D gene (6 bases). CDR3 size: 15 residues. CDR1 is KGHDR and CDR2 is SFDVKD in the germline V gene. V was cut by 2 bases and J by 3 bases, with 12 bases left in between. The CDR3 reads CATSDSRDNKETQYF. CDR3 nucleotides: TGTGCCACCAGTGATTCCCGGGACAATAAAGAGACCCAGTACTTC.

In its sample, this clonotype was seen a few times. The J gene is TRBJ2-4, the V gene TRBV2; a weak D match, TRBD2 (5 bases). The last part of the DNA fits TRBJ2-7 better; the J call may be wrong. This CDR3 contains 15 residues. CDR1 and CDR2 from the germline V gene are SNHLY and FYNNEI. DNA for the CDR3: TGTGCCAGCAGTGAGTTTGGCACACCGCGGGTCGAGCAGTACTTC. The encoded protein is CASSEFGTPRVEQYF.

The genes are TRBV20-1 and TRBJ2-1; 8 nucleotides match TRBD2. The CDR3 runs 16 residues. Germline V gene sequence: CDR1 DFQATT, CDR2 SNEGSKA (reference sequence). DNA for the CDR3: TGCAATGCCCTTATACCGGGACTAGGGATTCCTAATGAGCAGTTCTTC. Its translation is CNALIPGLGIPNEQFF.

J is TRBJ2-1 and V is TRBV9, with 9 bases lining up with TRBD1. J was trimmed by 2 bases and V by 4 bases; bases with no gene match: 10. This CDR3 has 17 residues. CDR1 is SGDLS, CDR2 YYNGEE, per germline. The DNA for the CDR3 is TGTGCCAGCAGCCCCTTCCTGACAGGGGGTCCCTACAATGAGCAGTTCTTC. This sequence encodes CASSPFLTGGPYNEQFF. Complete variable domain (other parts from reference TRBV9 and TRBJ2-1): DSGVTQTPKHLITATGQRVTLRCSPRSGDLSVYWYQQSLDQGLQFLIQYYNGEERAKGNILERFSAQQFPDLHSELNLSSLELGDSALYFCASSPFLTGGPYNEQFFGPGTRLTVL.

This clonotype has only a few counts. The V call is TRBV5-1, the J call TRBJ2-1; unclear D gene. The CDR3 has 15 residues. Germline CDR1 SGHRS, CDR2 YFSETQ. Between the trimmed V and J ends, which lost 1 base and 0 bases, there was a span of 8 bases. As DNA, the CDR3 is TGCGCCAGCAGCTTGAAGGTGAGCTCCTACAATGAGCAGTTCTTC. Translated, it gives CASSLKVSSYNEQFF.

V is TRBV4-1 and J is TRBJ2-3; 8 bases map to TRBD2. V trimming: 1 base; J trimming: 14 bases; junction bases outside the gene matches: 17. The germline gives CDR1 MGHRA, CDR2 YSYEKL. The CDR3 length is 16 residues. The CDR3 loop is CASSQGLAGGNGDAYF. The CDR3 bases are TGCGCCAGCAGCCAAGGGTTGGCGGGAGGTAACGGAGACGCGTATTTT.

Here the CDR3 DNA reads TGTGCCAGCAGCTTAGGAGGGAGTCAGCCCCAGCATTTT. It encodes CASSLGGSQPQHF. The V call is TRBV7-2, the J call TRBJ1-5; D call uncertain. Trimming cost V 1 base and J 6 bases, with 7 bases left between them. The CDR3 contains 13 residues. Germline V lookup: CDR1 SGHTA, CDR2 FQGNSA.

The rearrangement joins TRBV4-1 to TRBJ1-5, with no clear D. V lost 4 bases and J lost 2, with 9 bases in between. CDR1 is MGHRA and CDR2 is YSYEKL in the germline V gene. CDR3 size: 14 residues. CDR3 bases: TGCGCCAGCAGCCGAGTAAGGGGCAATCAGCCCCAGCATTTT. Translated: CASSRVRGNQPQHF.

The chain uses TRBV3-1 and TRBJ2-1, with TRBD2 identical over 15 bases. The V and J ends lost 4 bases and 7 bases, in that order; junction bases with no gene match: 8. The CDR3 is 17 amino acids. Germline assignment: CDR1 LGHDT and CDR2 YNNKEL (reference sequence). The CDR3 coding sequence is TGTGCCAGCAGCCGCTCTTCGGGACTAGCGGGAGGAAATGAGCAGTTCTTC. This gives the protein CASSRSSGLAGGNEQFF.

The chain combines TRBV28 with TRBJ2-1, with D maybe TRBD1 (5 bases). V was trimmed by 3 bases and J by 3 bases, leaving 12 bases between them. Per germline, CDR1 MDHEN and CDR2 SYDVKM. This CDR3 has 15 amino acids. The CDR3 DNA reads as TGTGCCAGCAGTTTGGGGCAGGGTTTCTACAATGAGCAGTTCTTC. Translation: CASSLGQGFYNEQFF.

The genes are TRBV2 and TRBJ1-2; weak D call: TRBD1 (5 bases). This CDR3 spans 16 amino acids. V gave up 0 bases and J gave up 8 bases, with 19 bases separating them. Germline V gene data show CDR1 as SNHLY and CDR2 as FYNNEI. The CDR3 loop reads CASSEAQGSYGGGYTF. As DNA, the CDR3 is TGTGCCAGCAGTGAAGCGCAGGGATCCTATGGCGGGGGCTACACCTTC.

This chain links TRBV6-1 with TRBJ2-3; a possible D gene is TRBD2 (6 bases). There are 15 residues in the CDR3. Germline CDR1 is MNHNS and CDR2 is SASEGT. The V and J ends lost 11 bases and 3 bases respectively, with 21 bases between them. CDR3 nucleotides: TGTGCCCACCGAGCGGGTGAGGCGGGGACAGATACGCAGTATTTT. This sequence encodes CAHRAGEAGTDTQYF.

This chain's CDR3 is CASSLAGKGGQQAFF. CDR3 coding DNA: TGTGCCAGCAGCTTAGCAGGGAAGGGGGGACAGCAAGCTTTCTTT. This chain connects TRBV7-9 to TRBJ1-1; 7 bases are shared with TRBD1. Germline CDR1 and CDR2: SEHNR and FQNEAQ (reference sequence). CDR3 size: 15 residues. J was trimmed by 9 bases and V by 0 bases; bases with no gene match: 10.

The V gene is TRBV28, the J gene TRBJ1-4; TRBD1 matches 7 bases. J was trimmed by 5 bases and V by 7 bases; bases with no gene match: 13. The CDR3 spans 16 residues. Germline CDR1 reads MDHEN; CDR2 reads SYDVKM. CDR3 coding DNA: TGTGCCAGCACCACCACCGAGGGGGCAGTGAATGAAAAACTGTTTTTT. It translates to CASTTTEGAVNEKLFF.

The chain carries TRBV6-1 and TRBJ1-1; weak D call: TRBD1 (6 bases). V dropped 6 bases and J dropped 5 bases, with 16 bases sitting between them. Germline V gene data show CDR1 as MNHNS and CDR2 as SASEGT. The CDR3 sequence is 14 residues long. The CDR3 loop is CASSQKGGPTEAFF. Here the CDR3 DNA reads TGTGCCAGCAGCCAAAAGGGGGGGCCAACTGAAGCTTTCTTT.

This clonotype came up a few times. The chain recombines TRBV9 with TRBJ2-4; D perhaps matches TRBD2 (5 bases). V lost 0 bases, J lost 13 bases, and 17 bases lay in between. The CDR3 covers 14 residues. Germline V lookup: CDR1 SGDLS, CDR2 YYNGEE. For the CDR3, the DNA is TGTGCCAGCAGCGTAGCTGACACCGACTATGAGCAGTACTTC. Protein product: CASSVADTDYEQYF.

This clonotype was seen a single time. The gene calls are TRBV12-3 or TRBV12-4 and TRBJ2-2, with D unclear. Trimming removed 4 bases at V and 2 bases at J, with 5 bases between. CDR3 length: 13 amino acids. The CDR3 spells CASSSFNTGELFF. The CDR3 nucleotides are TGTGCCAGCAGTTCATTTAACACCGGGGAGCTGTTTTTT.